This T cell receptor (beta chain) was profiled in a study of CD8 T cells in ankylosing spondylitis. Study findings and constraints: Peripheral blood samples showed relatively rare disease-linked clones, and these clones were CD8+. Some motif variants were previously reported in reactive arthritis synovial fluid and blood.

Germline V lookup: CDR1 SGHAT, CDR2 FQNNGV. The CDR3 consists of 13 residues. Trimming cost V 2 bases and J 5 bases, with 7 bases left between them. The authors made TCR beta libraries by quantitative 5'-RACE with molecular barcodes. In TCRdb, the 5' RACE reads were re-called with MiXCR into one record per CDR3 protein. The repertoire holds some 130,000 distinct CDR3 sequences, 7.3% seen once, with 9.5% to 15% in the top ten. This clonotype was seen more than once but under ten times. The antigen is not known. The TCR was taken from a female donor with ankylosing spondylitis or in good health (not recorded which). The V call is TRBV11-2, the J call TRBJ2-1; D remains unclear. The sequenced material came from blood, either unsorted or a sorted T cell fraction (not recorded which). CDR3: CASSLYRNNEQFF. CDR3 nucleotides: TGTGCCAGCAGCTTATACAGAAACAATGAGCAGTTCTTC. Looking up the rest from reference TRBV11-2 and TRBJ2-1 gives the full variable domain: EAGVAQSPRYKIIEKRQSVAFWCNPISGHATLYWYQQILGQGPKLLIQFQNNGVVDDSQLPKDRFSAERLKGVDSTLKIQPAKLEDSAVYLCASSLYRNNEQFFGPGTRLTVL.